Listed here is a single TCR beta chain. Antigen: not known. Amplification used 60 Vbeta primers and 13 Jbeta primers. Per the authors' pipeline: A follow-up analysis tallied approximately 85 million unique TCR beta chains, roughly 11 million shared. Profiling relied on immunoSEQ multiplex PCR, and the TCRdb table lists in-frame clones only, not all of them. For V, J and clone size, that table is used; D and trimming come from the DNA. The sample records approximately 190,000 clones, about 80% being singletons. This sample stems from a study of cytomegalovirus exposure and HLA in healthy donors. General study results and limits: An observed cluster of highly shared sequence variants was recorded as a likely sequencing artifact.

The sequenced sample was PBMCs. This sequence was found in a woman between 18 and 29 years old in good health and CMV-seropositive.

CDR3: CAWEGTADGYTF. The CDR3 bases are TGTGCCTGGGAAGGGACAGCTGATGGCTACACCTTC. This chain connects TRBV30 to TRBJ1-2; 7 bases line up with TRBD1. CDR1 is GTSNPN and CDR2 is SVGIG in the germline V gene (reference sequence). This CDR3 comprises 12 residues. Trimming at V came to 5 bases and at J to 6 bases, leaving 6 bases not matched to a gene.